This TCR beta chain was captured by sequencing in a study of T-cell reconstitution after alpha-beta-depleted transplantation in children. Molecular barcoding with unique molecular identifiers was used for the TCRbeta library. Each CDR3 protein gets one entry after TCRdb re-called the PCR reads with MiXCR. Of over 300,000 distinct CDR3 sequences in the sample, over 9% are singletons; the top ten hold 2% to 2.5%. This clonotype has a handful of counts. The germline CDR1 and CDR2 sequences are MDHEN and SYDVKM. The length of the CDR3 is 14 residues. V was pared by 6 bases and J by 9 bases, with 7 bases of the junction left unmatched.

The J gene is TRBJ1-6, the V gene TRBV28; the match to TRBD1 covers 8 bases. The sequencing used PBMCs from the stem cell graft donor, collected from the stem cell graft. This clonotype was obtained from a human donor who donated a stem cell graft to a child with acute lymphoblastic leukemia. CDR3 bases: TGTGCCAGCAGCCCAGGACAGGGCCCTTCACCCCTCCACTTT. It specifies CASSPGQGPSPLHF.